These 27 T cell receptor beta chains share one sample of origin, sequenced in a study of blood T cell repertoires in COVID-19. The assay was immunoSEQ multiplex PCR, and TCRdb's table has in-frame clones only and misses some. The sample lists 200,000 to 250,000 clones; over 80% were seen once. Sample: PBMCs or T cells enriched from blood (not recorded which). The source is a woman between 35 and 50 years old who had recovered from COVID-19.

The chain carries TRBV7-9 and TRBJ2-2, with TRBD1 as a possible D gene (6 bases). This CDR3 contains 19 residues. CDR1 and CDR2 (germline): SEHNR, FQNEAQ (reference sequence). V was shortened by 5 bases and J by 5 bases, with 27 bases between the two germline ends. CDR3 in amino acids: CASSPSPGRGYGNTGELFF. In DNA, the CDR3 is TGTGCCAGCAGCCCGAGCCCAGGCAGGGGATACGGGAATACCGGGGAGCTGTTTTTT.

CDR3 amino acids: CASSWRESRTEAFF. In nucleotides, the CDR3 is TGTGCCAGCAGTTGGCGGGAATCCAGGACTGAAGCTTTCTTT. The chain joins TRBV27 to TRBJ1-1; D ambiguous. CDR3 length equals 14 residues. From germline, CDR1 is MNHEY and CDR2 SMNVEV (reference sequence). V was shortened by 4 bases and J by 5 bases, with 14 bases between the two germline ends.

The chain uses TRBV30 and TRBJ2-7, with a tentative D call TRBD1 (6 bases). The ends were cut back, 6 bases at V and 3 bases at J, with 12 bases in the middle. This CDR3 spans 12 amino acids. Germline CDR1 GTSNPN, CDR2 SVGIG (reference sequence). CDR3 DNA sequence: TGTGCCTGCACAGGGAATGGCTACGAGCAGTACGTC. Translated, it gives CACTGNGYEQYV.

V usage is TRBV24-1 and J usage is TRBJ2-5; 11 bases agree with TRBD2. This CDR3 spans 16 amino acids. The V and J ends lost 5 bases and 2 bases, in that order; junction bases with no gene match: 6. CDR1 is KGHDR, CDR2 SFDVKD, per germline. The CDR3 DNA reads as TGTGCCACCAGTGGTACTAGCGGGGGACCACAAGAGACCCAGTACTTC. It yields the protein CATSGTSGGPQETQYF.

This clone was observed a single time. The rearrangement joins TRBV27 to TRBJ2-2, with D perhaps matching TRBD1 (5 bases). Looked up from germline, CDR1 is MNHEY and CDR2 is SMNVEV (reference sequence). The CDR3 spans 16 residues. The V end lost 5 bases, the J end lost 0 bases, and 13 bases lay between the germline ends. The DNA for the CDR3 is TGTGCCAGCAGTCCACGTGGGGCGACGAACACCGGGGAGCTGTTTTTT. Translated: CASSPRGATNTGELFF.

The J gene is TRBJ2-7, the V gene TRBV16, with D possibly being TRBD1 (5 bases). Per germline, CDR1 KGHSY and CDR2 FQNENV. V lost 0 bases and J lost 4, with 16 bases in between. The CDR3 is 16 amino acids. The CDR3 DNA follows: TGTGCCAGCAGCCAATCTTCAGGGTACCCCTGGTACGAGCAGTACTTC. It translates to CASSQSSGYPWYEQYF.

This chain connects TRBV25-1 to TRBJ1-6, with TRBD1 as a possible D gene (6 bases). V lost 4 bases to trimming and J lost 8 bases, with 9 bases between them. This CDR3 is built from 13 residues. CDR1 and CDR2 from the germline V gene are MGHDK and SYGVNS. The CDR3 reads CASSAGQYSPLHF. CDR3 DNA sequence: TGTGCCAGCAGTGCCGGACAGTATTCACCCCTCCACTTT.

The CDR3 DNA is TGTGCCAGTAGTATAGGGACTCAGGGAAACACCATATATTTT. Protein product: CASSIGTQGNTIYF. V and J are TRBV19 and TRBJ1-3; the D is unclear. The ends were cut back, 1 base at V and 4 bases at J, with 8 bases in the middle. Germline CDR1 is LNHDA and CDR2 is SQIVND (reference sequence). This CDR3 has 14 amino acids.

Only a few counts were recorded for this clone. The gene calls are TRBV24-1 and TRBJ1-4; TRBD1 aligns across 7 bases. The junction had 4 bases not matched to a gene; V was cut back by 4 bases and J by 3 bases. CDR1 is KGHDR, CDR2 SFDVKD, per germline. The CDR3 covers 15 residues. The CDR3 nucleotides are TGTGCCACCAGTGACCCTGGGACAGCTAATGAAAAACTGTTTTTT. Its protein product is CATSDPGTANEKLFF.

The J gene is TRBJ1-5, the V gene TRBV19; TRBD1 might be the D (6 bases). V shed 4 bases and J shed 11 bases, with 12 bases lying between them. CDR3 length: 12 residues. Germline V gives CDR1 LNHDA, CDR2 SQIVND (reference sequence). The CDR3 nucleotides read TGTGCCAGTAGTACCCGGGACATGGCCCAGCATTTT. The encoded protein is CASSTRDMAQHF.

This chain joins TRBV11-2 and TRBJ1-2, with TRBD1 identical over 7 bases. Germline loops: CDR1 SGHAT, CDR2 FQNNGV. The CDR3 has 15 residues. J lost 3 bases, V lost 5 bases, and 9 bases had no gene match. The CDR3 loop is CASSQSEGAYYGYTF. Written as DNA, the CDR3 is TGTGCCAGCAGCCAATCAGAGGGGGCGTACTATGGCTACACCTTC.

The rearrangement links TRBV14 to TRBJ2-1; 7 bases line up with TRBD1. Germline values: CDR1 SGHDN, CDR2 FVKESK. V was clipped by 4 bases and J by 8 bases; unmatched bases: 11. CDR3 size: 15 residues. The CDR3 nucleotides read TGTGCCAGCAGCCGCAAGTGGGCTACAGGGGATGAGCAGTTCTTC. Translated: CASSRKWATGDEQFF.

This chain joins TRBV5-1 and TRBJ2-1, with 8 bases fitting TRBD1. Germline trimming cut 4 bases from V and 8 bases from J; bases unmatched to any gene: 2. Per germline, CDR1 SGHRS and CDR2 YFSETQ. This CDR3 is 12 amino acids long. The CDR3 here is CASSDRGDEQFF. The CDR3 DNA follows: TGCGCCAGCAGCGACAGGGGCGATGAGCAGTTCTTC. Full variable domain (remainder filled in from reference TRBV5-1 and TRBJ2-1): KAGVTQTPRYLIKTRGQQVTLSCSPISGHRSVSWYQQTPGQGLQFLFEYFSETQRNKGNFPGRFSGRQFSNSRSEMNVSTLELGDSALYLCASSDRGDEQFFGPGTRLTVL.

Only one count was recorded for this clone. The V call is TRBV9, the J call TRBJ2-4, with a tentative D call TRBD1 (5 bases). Germline CDR1 SGDLS, CDR2 YYNGEE. This CDR3 is built from 13 residues. Trimming removed 3 bases at V and 9 bases at J, with 13 bases between. The CDR3 nucleotides are TGTGCCAGCAGCGAAAGGACATTTGGCATTCAGTACTTC. Translation: CASSERTFGIQYF.

The gene calls are TRBV28 and TRBJ1-2, with D possibly matching TRBD1 (5 bases). V lost 2 bases and J 4 bases, leaving 11 bases between the germline ends. The germline V gene encodes CDR1 MDHEN and CDR2 SYDVKM. The CDR3 is 14 amino acids. In nucleotides, the CDR3 is TGTGCCAGCAGTTTAAGTGTACAGGTCTATGGCTACACCTTC. Residues: CASSLSVQVYGYTF.

The CDR3 nucleotides read TGTGCCAGCAGGGCTACAGGACAGGATTATAATTCACCCCTCCACTTT. It specifies CASRATGQDYNSPLHF. The chain has TRBV21-1 and TRBJ1-6; the DNA was not compared with TRBD1, the D call given in the table. TRBV21-1 is a pseudogene locus. The length of the CDR3 is 16 residues.

The V gene is TRBV6-2 or TRBV6-3, the J gene TRBJ2-3, with 11 nucleotides matching TRBD2. The V gene's germline CDR1 is MNHEY and CDR2 SVGEGT. The ends lost 5 bases at V and 6 bases at J; junction bases unmatched: 4. This CDR3 region has 14 residues. The CDR3 nucleotides read TGTGCCAGCAGTGTTAGCGGGAGGGCCGATACGCAGTATTTT. It specifies CASSVSGRADTQYF.

CDR3 sequence: CASSFTGDRGTGELFF. The CDR3 region has the DNA TGTGCCAGCAGCTTTACCGGCGACAGGGGAACCGGGGAGCTGTTTTTT. V gene TRBV7-2 combines with J gene TRBJ2-2, with 8 bases fitting TRBD1. The CDR3 is 16 amino acids. Trimming at V came to 3 bases and at J to 5 bases, leaving 8 bases not matched to a gene. Germline V gene data show CDR1 as SGHTA and CDR2 as FQGNSA.

This clone was seen a handful of times. This CDR3 is CASSPGQGELYYGYTF. The CDR3 bases are TGTGCCAGCAGCCCGGGACAGGGGGAGCTATACTATGGCTACACCTTC. The rearrangement joins TRBV4-2 to TRBJ1-2; 11 positions match TRBD1. CDR1 is LGHNA and CDR2 is YNFKEQ in the germline V gene. The V and J ends lost 4 bases and 3 bases, in that order; junction bases with no gene match: 7. The CDR3 loop spans 16 amino acids.

The CDR3 nucleotides read TGTGCCAGCAGCTCCATCAGGGGAGATACTGAAAAACTGTTTTTT. It codes for CASSSIRGDTEKLFF. This chain links TRBV7-9 with TRBJ1-4; the D gene is possibly TRBD1 (6 bases). CDR3 length equals 15 residues. In germline, CDR1 is SEHNR, CDR2 FQNEAQ (reference sequence). The germline V and J ends were trimmed by 4 bases and 7 bases, with 16 bases remaining between them.

This chain links TRBV5-5 with TRBJ1-5; possible D gene TRBD1, 6 bases. V dropped 2 bases and J dropped 6 bases, with 9 bases sitting between them. Looked up from germline, CDR1 is SGHKS and CDR2 is YYEKEE (reference sequence). The CDR3 loop spans 13 amino acids. The CDR3 nucleotides read TGTGCCAGCAGCTTAGGGGGGGGTCAGCCCCAGCATTTT. Translation gives CASSLGGGQPQHF.

This chain uses TRBV27 with TRBJ2-7; 8 bases are a match to TRBD1. Germline V gene data show CDR1 as MNHEY and CDR2 as SMNVEV (reference sequence). V trimming: 6 bases; J trimming: 2 bases; junction bases outside the gene matches: 6. The CDR3 runs 14 residues. CDR3 amino acids: CASSRDRSTYEQYF. The CDR3 coding sequence is TGTGCCAGCAGCCGGGACAGGAGTACCTACGAGCAGTACTTC.

This clone was detected once. This chain links TRBV28 with TRBJ2-2; 7 positions agree with TRBD2. The germline gives CDR1 MDHEN, CDR2 SYDVKM. Unmatched junction bases numbered 7, after V lost 6 bases and J lost 6 bases. The CDR3 length is 14 residues. The CDR3 sequence is CASRSGGSPGELFF. CDR3 DNA: TGTGCCAGCAGGTCGGGAGGATCCCCCGGGGAGCTGTTTTTT. The variable domain in full, completed from reference TRBV28 and TRBJ2-2, reads DVKVTQSSRYLVKRTGEKVFLECVQDMDHENMFWYRQDPGLGLRLIYFSYDVKMKEKGDIPEGYSVSREKKERFSLILESASTNQTSMYLCASRSGGSPGELFFGEGSRLTVL.

V is TRBV4-1 and J is TRBJ1-4; D possibly corresponds to TRBD1 (6 bases). CDR3 length equals 15 residues. Trimming stripped 2 bases from V and 7 bases from J, with 14 bases between. Germline assignment: CDR1 MGHRA and CDR2 YSYEKL. Here the CDR3 DNA reads TGCGCCAGCAGCCAATCACAGGGAGGGCGTGAAAAACTGTTTTTT. Translated: CASSQSQGGREKLFF.

The chain is built from TRBV27 and TRBJ1-6; TRBD1 matches 10 bases. Germline assignment: CDR1 MNHEY and CDR2 SMNVEV (reference sequence). V lost 0 bases to trimming and J lost 12 bases; unmatched junction nucleotides: 14. The CDR3 is 18 residues long. CDR3 region: CASSLSFPGQGSTQPLHF. CDR3 bases: TGTGCCAGCAGTTTATCTTTCCCGGGACAGGGGTCGACACAACCCCTCCACTTT.

V usage is TRBV7-3 and J usage is TRBJ2-1; no firm D call. Germline V gene lookup returns CDR1 SGHTA and CDR2 FQGTGA. The CDR3 is 13 residues long. Deletions cut 5 bases from V and 9 bases from J, with 14 bases between. The DNA for the CDR3 is TGTGCCAGCAGCGAGAGAAGAGAGGCTGAGCAGTTCTTC. This sequence encodes CASSERREAEQFF. Variable domain in full (rest from reference TRBV7-3 and TRBJ2-1): GAGVSQTPSNKVTEKGKYVELRCDPISGHTALYWYRQSLGQGPEFLIYFQGTGAADDSGLPNDRFFAVRPEGSVSTLKIQRTERGDSAVYLCASSERREAEQFFGPGTRLTVL.

The V call is TRBV12-3 or TRBV12-4, the J call TRBJ1-5; TRBD1 agrees at 8 bases. The J segment lost 6 bases and the V segment lost 5 bases, leaving 3 bases of the junction unmatched. The CDR3 consists of 13 residues. In DNA, the CDR3 is TGTGCCAGCAGTACGGACAGGGTTCAGCCCCAGCATTTT. Translating it yields CASSTDRVQPQHF.